One and the same sample provided the 19 T cell receptor beta chains below, sequenced in a study of blood T cells in healthy people across ages. The authors ran a second PCR of about 6 to 11 cycles using a sample-barcoded 5' primer and a J-beta primer mix. TCRdb processed the 5' RACE reads anew with MiXCR; each CDR3 protein has one entry. The data contain about 640,000 distinct CDR3 sequences, around three fifths of them singletons. Sequences were obtained from blood. The receptors here all came from a man between 60 and 70 years old in good health.

This clonotype was observed a few times. The chain employs TRBV28 and TRBJ2-1; 10 bases agree with TRBD1. This CDR3 region has 15 residues. The J segment lost 5 bases and the V segment lost 7 bases, leaving 8 bases of the junction unmatched. The germline gives CDR1 MDHEN, CDR2 SYDVKM. CDR3 sequence reads: CASTEGGQGNNEQFF. CDR3 DNA sequence: TGTGCCAGCACCGAAGGGGGACAGGGGAACAATGAGCAGTTCTTC.

The rearrangement links TRBV7-9 to TRBJ2-3, with D maybe TRBD1 (8 bases). From germline, CDR1 is SEHNR and CDR2 FQNEAQ (reference sequence). The CDR3 contains 14 residues. V shed 5 bases and J shed 8 bases, with 17 bases lying between them. CDR3 sequence (DNA): TGTGCCAGCAGCGACAGGGGCCAGCGGGGTACGCAGTATTTT. Protein product: CASSDRGQRGTQYF.

CDR3 coding DNA: TGTGCCAGCAGCCAAGGGCAGGGTTCCCACGAGCAGTACTTC. This gives the protein CASSQGQGSHEQYF. The gene calls are TRBV3-1 and TRBJ2-7, with a possible D match to TRBD1 (5 bases). Germline lookup yields CDR1 LGHDT and CDR2 YNNKEL (reference sequence). Trimming cost V 1 base and J 5 bases, with 12 bases left between them. The CDR3 is 14 residues long.

This chain joins TRBV2 and TRBJ2-3; a possible D gene is TRBD2 (5 bases). Germline values: CDR1 SNHLY, CDR2 FYNNEI. This CDR3 is built from 14 residues. The V end was cut by 4 bases, the J end by 4 bases, with 12 bases between. The CDR3 DNA reads TGTGCCAGCAGTGTTGCTAGCAGTTCAGATACGCAGTATTTT. The encoded protein is CASSVASSSDTQYF. Full variable domain (rest looked up from reference TRBV2 and TRBJ2-3): EPEVTQTPSHQVTQMGQEVILRCVPISNHLYFYWYRQILGQKVEFLVSFYNNEISEKSEIFDDQFSVERPDGSNFTLKIRSTKLEDSAMYFCASSVASSSDTQYFGPGTRLTVL.

The CDR3 nucleotides read TGTGCCAGCTCACGAGGGGTTAATGAAAAACTGTTTTTT. As protein: CASSRGVNEKLFF. V usage is TRBV18 and J usage is TRBJ1-4, with D maybe TRBD1 (5 bases). Germline loops: CDR1 KGHSH, CDR2 LQKENI. This CDR3 comprises 13 residues. V was cut by 4 bases and J by 4 bases, with 7 bases left in between.

The chain recombines TRBV3-1 with TRBJ2-5, with D perhaps TRBD2 (6 bases). Trimming stripped 0 bases from V and 2 bases from J, with 13 bases between. Germline loops: CDR1 LGHDT, CDR2 YNNKEL (reference sequence). The CDR3 is 16 amino acids. The CDR3 nucleotides read TGTGCCAGCAGCCAAGATGTGGCTCGGGGGCAAGAGACCCAGTACTTC. It specifies CASSQDVARGQETQYF.

The rearrangement joins TRBV12-3 or TRBV12-4 to TRBJ1-2; weak D call: TRBD1 (5 bases). This CDR3 contains 14 residues. V lost 7 bases, J lost 2 bases, and 14 bases lay in between. The CDR3 region has the DNA TGTGCCAGCACCCTTCACACAGGCAACTATGGCTACACCTTC. Amino acids: CASTLHTGNYGYTF.

J is TRBJ1-5 and V is TRBV27; D not certain. Germline CDR1 reads MNHEY; CDR2 reads SMNVEV (reference sequence). V lost 3 bases, J lost 6 bases, and 9 bases lay in between. CDR3 length: 13 residues. DNA for the CDR3: TGTGCCAGCAGTTTTGTGGGAGCTCAGCCCCAGCATTTT. Residues: CASSFVGAQPQHF.

In regard to this clonotype: A much larger clonotype is one base distant, so this may be a read error. The chain carries TRBV18 and TRBJ2-7; no definite D call. The CDR3 runs to 14 residues. Germline V gene lookup returns CDR1 KGHSH and CDR2 LQKENI. CDR3 DNA sequence: TGTACCAGCTCACCATCGGGTCGTCCCTACGAGCAGTACTTC. Its protein product is CTSSPSGRPYEQYF. Based on the CDR3 plus reference TRBV18 and TRBJ2-7, the full variable domain is NAGVMQNPRHLVRRRGQEARLRCSPMKGHSHVYWYRQLPEEGLKFMVYLQKENIIDESGMPKERFSAEFPKEGPSILRIQQVVRGDSAAYFCTSSPSGRPYEQYFGPGTRLTVT.

This chain joins TRBV2 and TRBJ2-7; 11 nucleotides line up with TRBD2. V lost 6 bases, J lost 3 bases, and 7 bases stayed unmatched. There are 15 residues in the CDR3. Germline CDR1 reads SNHLY; CDR2 reads FYNNEI. CDR3 nucleotide sequence: TGTGCCAGCAGGACGGGACTAGCGGACCTCTACGAGCAGTACTTC. Its translation is CASRTGLADLYEQYF.

There are a few counts of this clonotype. The junction differs from germline at one of its ends, possibly a read error. The J gene is TRBJ2-1, the V gene TRBV20-1, with 12 bases that match TRBD2. CDR3 size: 15 residues. Per germline, CDR1 DFQATT and CDR2 SNEGSKA (reference sequence). This chain's CDR3 is CGAQTSGGSYNEQFF. DNA of the CDR3: TGCGGTGCCCAGACTAGCGGGGGCTCCTACAATGAGCAGTTCTTC.

This clonotype was seen a handful of times. This chain joins TRBV5-1 and TRBJ2-1; tentatively, D is TRBD1 (5 bases). The tail of the sequence fits TRBJ2-7 better, so the J call may be wrong. Germline V gene data show CDR1 as SGHRS and CDR2 as YFSETQ. This CDR3 comprises 16 residues. CDR3 sequence (DNA): TGCGCCAGCAGCGACAGCAGCCGCACAGAAAATTACGAGCAGTACTTC. As protein: CASSDSSRTENYEQYF.

This clonotype was found a few times. This rearrangement joins TRBV5-1 to TRBJ1-2; 10 bases map to TRBD1. This CDR3 contains 14 residues. J lost 7 bases, V lost 3 bases, and 6 bases had no gene match. CDR1 is SGHRS and CDR2 is YFSETQ in the germline V gene. CDR3 DNA sequence: TGCGCCAGCAGCTCGAGACAGGGGGCATCTGGCTACACCTTC. Residues: CASSSRQGASGYTF.

This clonotype was found many times. The V call is TRBV6-4, the J call TRBJ2-2, with D possibly matching TRBD1 (6 bases). Trimming removed 6 bases at V and 6 bases at J, with 11 bases between. The CDR3 sequence is 13 residues long. From germline, CDR1 is MRHNA and CDR2 SNTAGT. The DNA of the CDR3 is TGTGCCAGCAGGGAACAGGGCTCCGGGGAGCTGTTTTTT. Protein sequence: CASREQGSGELFF.

This clonotype was seen more than once but under ten times. This rearrangement joins TRBV28 to TRBJ1-2; D is undetermined. Trimming stripped 6 bases from V and 8 bases from J, with 13 bases between. This CDR3 region has 12 residues. The germline V gene has CDR1 MDHEN and CDR2 SYDVKM. CDR3 bases: TGTGCCAGCAGCCTGTCTGTGCACGGCTACACCTTC. Protein sequence: CASSLSVHGYTF.

The V and J genes are TRBV3-1 and TRBJ2-2; a weak D match, TRBD1 (5 bases). Trimming stripped 3 bases from V and 5 bases from J, with 19 bases between. Germline loops: CDR1 LGHDT, CDR2 YNNKEL (reference sequence). The CDR3 covers 17 residues. Here the CDR3 reads CASSQVRVLKGTGELFF. As DNA, the CDR3 is TGTGCCAGCAGCCAGGTCCGGGTCCTGAAGGGGACCGGGGAGCTGTTTTTT.

The chain employs TRBV15 and TRBJ2-5; D ambiguous. The length of the CDR3 is 14 residues. Trimming stripped 0 bases from V and 1 base from J, with 6 bases between. CDR1 LNHNV and CDR2 YYDKDF come from the germline V gene (reference sequence). The CDR3 protein is CATSRDRIQETQYF. CDR3 nucleotide sequence: TGTGCCACCAGCAGAGACCGGATCCAAGAGACCCAGTACTTC.

The chain has TRBV5-1 and TRBJ2-3; TRBD2 might be the D (6 bases). The CDR3 is 15 amino acids. Per the germline V gene, CDR1 is SGHRS and CDR2 is YFSETQ. Trimming removed 4 bases at V and 2 bases at J, with 14 bases between. The CDR3 here is CASSENGGPTDTQYF. The CDR3 DNA reads TGCGCCAGCAGCGAGAACGGGGGACCCACAGATACGCAGTATTTT.

V is TRBV3-1 and J is TRBJ2-7, with TRBD1 as a possible D gene (5 bases). Between the trimmed V and J ends, which lost 1 base and 6 bases, there was a span of 16 bases. CDR3 length equals 15 residues. Germline V CDR1 and CDR2: LGHDT, YNNKEL (reference sequence). CDR3 DNA sequence: TGTGCCAGCAGCCAAGGGACACAACATATCTCCGAGCAGTACTTC. Translated, it gives CASSQGTQHISEQYF.